Below are 10 T cell receptor beta chains sequenced from a single sample in a study of control samples from healthy donors and cancer patients. TCRdb's table, derived via immunoSEQ multiplex PCR, lists solely in-frame clones and lacks some. Of about 130,000 clones listed, about 93% are singletons. The material sequenced was blood. All receptors come from a man aged 18 to 30 in good health.

The chain links TRBV11-2 to TRBJ1-2; 8 nucleotides line up with TRBD1. Looked up from germline, CDR1 is SGHAT and CDR2 is FQNNGV. V lost 4 bases and J lost 7; bases outside the gene matches: 5. This CDR3 comprises 13 residues. In DNA form, the CDR3 reads TGTGCCAGCAGCTCAGGGGGCGCAGGTGGCTACACCTTC. This codes for CASSSGGAGGYTF.

This chain uses TRBV19 with TRBJ2-5, with TRBD2 identical over 8 bases. Germline V gene lookup returns CDR1 LNHDA and CDR2 SQIVND (reference sequence). J lost 1 base, V lost 6 bases, and 7 bases had no gene match. This CDR3 is 15 amino acids long. In DNA form, the CDR3 reads TGTGCCAGTAGACGTCGGGGGGGTCGCCAAGAGACCCAGTACTTC. This codes for CASRRRGGRQETQYF.

This chain connects TRBV29-1 to TRBJ1-1; D is unclear. This CDR3 has 13 residues. CDR1 SQVTM and CDR2 ANQGSEA come from the germline V gene. V was cut by 4 bases and J by 3 bases, with 12 bases left in between. The CDR3 nucleotides read TGCAGCGTTGCGACGGCCAGCGACACTGAAGCTTTCTTT. Residues: CSVATASDTEAFF. The variable domain in full, with the rest retrieved from reference TRBV29-1 and TRBJ1-1, is SAVISQKPSRDICQRGTSLTIQCQVDSQVTMMFWYRQQPGQSLTLIATANQGSEATYESGFVIDKFPISRPNLTFSTLTVSNMSPEDSSIYLCSVATASDTEAFFGQGTRLTVV.

The CDR3 sequence is CASSESQGGQPQHF. DNA of the CDR3: TGTGCCAGCAGTGAGTCTCAGGGAGGGCAGCCCCAGCATTTT. This chain joins TRBV25-1 and TRBJ1-5; a weak D match, TRBD1 (5 bases). The CDR3 is 14 residues long. CDR1 is MGHDK and CDR2 is SYGVNS in the germline V gene. V was pared by 3 bases and J by 7 bases, with 13 bases between. Filled out from reference TRBV25-1 and TRBJ1-5, the complete variable domain reads EADIYQTPRYLVIGTGKKITLECSQTMGHDKMYWYQQDPGMELHLIHYSYGVNSTEKGDLSSESTVSRIRTEHFPLTLESARPSHTSQYLCASSESQGGQPQHFGDGTRLSIL.

The chain couples TRBV7-9 to TRBJ1-6; a possible D gene is TRBD1 (5 bases). This CDR3 contains 16 residues. V was trimmed by 5 bases and J by 8 bases, leaving 19 bases between them. Per germline, CDR1 SEHNR and CDR2 FQNEAQ (reference sequence). CDR3 residues: CASSPGGALVDSPLHF. CDR3 DNA sequence: TGTGCCAGCAGCCCAGGAGGGGCGCTGGTTGATTCACCCCTCCACTTT.

The V call is TRBV11-2, the J call TRBJ2-1, with D perhaps matching TRBD1 (6 bases). The V gene's germline CDR1 is SGHAT and CDR2 FQNNGV. Between the trimmed V and J ends, which lost 4 bases and 8 bases, there was a span of 15 bases. The CDR3 loop spans 14 amino acids. CDR3 sequence (DNA): TGTGCCAGCAGCTCCTGGGACACGGAGGATGAGCAGTTCTTC. It is translated as CASSSWDTEDEQFF.

The chain links TRBV5-5 to TRBJ2-4, with TRBD2 as a possible D gene (5 bases). With 1 base removed from V and 3 bases from J, the gap between germline ends came to 14 bases. This CDR3 is built from 16 residues. Germline CDR1 reads SGHKS; CDR2 reads YYEKEE (reference sequence). CDR3 sequence reads: CASSLLGVGGKNIQYF. The CDR3 nucleotides are TGTGCCAGCAGCTTGTTGGGTGTTGGAGGCAAAAACATTCAGTACTTC.

The chain combines TRBV7-2 with TRBJ1-1; 7 nucleotides match TRBD1. Per germline, CDR1 SGHTA and CDR2 FQGNSA. CDR3 length: 15 amino acids. The trim removed 4 bases at V and 1 base at J, leaving 6 bases unmatched. The CDR3 sequence is CASSSRRGRNTEAFF. For the CDR3, the DNA is TGTGCCAGCAGCTCCAGGAGGGGGCGGAACACTGAAGCTTTCTTT.

The V and J genes are TRBV6-5 and TRBJ1-4, with no clear D. CDR1 is MNHEY, CDR2 SVGAGI, per germline. The CDR3 is 14 amino acids. V lost 2 bases to trimming and J lost 6 bases, with 10 bases between them. CDR3 in amino acids: CASSYRDGDEKLFF. The CDR3 DNA sequence: TGTGCCAGCAGTTACAGGGATGGTGATGAAAAACTGTTTTTT.

This clone was recorded only once. The chain carries TRBV10-2 and TRBJ1-1; D gene unclear. Germline loops: CDR1 WSHSY, CDR2 SAAADI. V was pared by 7 bases and J by 5 bases, with 17 bases between. There are 14 residues in the CDR3. The CDR3 sequence is CASTSPGLETEAFF. The CDR3, as DNA: TGCGCCAGCACTAGCCCCGGGTTGGAAACTGAAGCTTTCTTT.